This TCR beta chain was captured by sequencing in a study of early T cells in non-severe SARS-CoV-2 infection. CDR1 is SGHAT, CDR2 FQNNGV, per germline. With 5 bases clipped from V and 6 bases from J, the junction kept 12 bases outside the gene matches. There are 15 residues in the CDR3. TCRdb ran MiXCR on the 5' RACE reads and lists one entry per CDR3 protein. The data show approximately 52,000 distinct CDR3 sequences, 15% seen once. This clonotype originated in an adult who was a healthcare worker with PCR-confirmed SARS-CoV-2 infection or an uninfected control (not recorded which). The chain recombines TRBV11-2 with TRBJ2-7, with TRBD2 matching 8 bases. The specimen was whole blood, collected at baseline. The CDR3, as DNA: TGTGCCAGCAGCCCCCTTTTGGCGGGAGGTCCCGAGCAGTACTTC. This translates into CASSPLLAGGPEQYF.